Sequencing of this T cell receptor beta chain was carried out in a study of OX40 agonist ivuxolimab in advanced cancers. Regarding the study as a whole: CD8+ T cells were the subset that, on average, had more expanded clones than CD4+.

Only in-frame clones appear in the TCRdb table, and some are missing; sequencing was by immunoSEQ multiplex PCR. The sample shows 50,000 or so clones, approximately 89% of them seen only once. Comment on this clone: What it binds is not known. The conserved phenylalanine or tryptophan is not found at the CDR3 terminus, so this likely reflects a read error.

The CDR3 extends over 13 amino acids. Between the trimmed V and J ends, which lost 4 bases and 4 bases, there was a span of 10 bases. In germline, CDR1 is ENHRY, CDR2 SYGVKD. This TCR derives from an adult with an advanced solid tumor such as melanoma, head and neck, liver or kidney cancer. The V call is TRBV10-3, the J call TRBJ1-2, with D uncertain. Material: CD4+ or CD8+ T cells sorted from blood, obtained in a trial of the OX40 agonist ivuxolimab. This chain's CDR3 is CAISARDIYGYTL. The CDR3 DNA sequence: TGTGCCATCAGTGCCCGGGATATCTATGGCTACACCCTC.